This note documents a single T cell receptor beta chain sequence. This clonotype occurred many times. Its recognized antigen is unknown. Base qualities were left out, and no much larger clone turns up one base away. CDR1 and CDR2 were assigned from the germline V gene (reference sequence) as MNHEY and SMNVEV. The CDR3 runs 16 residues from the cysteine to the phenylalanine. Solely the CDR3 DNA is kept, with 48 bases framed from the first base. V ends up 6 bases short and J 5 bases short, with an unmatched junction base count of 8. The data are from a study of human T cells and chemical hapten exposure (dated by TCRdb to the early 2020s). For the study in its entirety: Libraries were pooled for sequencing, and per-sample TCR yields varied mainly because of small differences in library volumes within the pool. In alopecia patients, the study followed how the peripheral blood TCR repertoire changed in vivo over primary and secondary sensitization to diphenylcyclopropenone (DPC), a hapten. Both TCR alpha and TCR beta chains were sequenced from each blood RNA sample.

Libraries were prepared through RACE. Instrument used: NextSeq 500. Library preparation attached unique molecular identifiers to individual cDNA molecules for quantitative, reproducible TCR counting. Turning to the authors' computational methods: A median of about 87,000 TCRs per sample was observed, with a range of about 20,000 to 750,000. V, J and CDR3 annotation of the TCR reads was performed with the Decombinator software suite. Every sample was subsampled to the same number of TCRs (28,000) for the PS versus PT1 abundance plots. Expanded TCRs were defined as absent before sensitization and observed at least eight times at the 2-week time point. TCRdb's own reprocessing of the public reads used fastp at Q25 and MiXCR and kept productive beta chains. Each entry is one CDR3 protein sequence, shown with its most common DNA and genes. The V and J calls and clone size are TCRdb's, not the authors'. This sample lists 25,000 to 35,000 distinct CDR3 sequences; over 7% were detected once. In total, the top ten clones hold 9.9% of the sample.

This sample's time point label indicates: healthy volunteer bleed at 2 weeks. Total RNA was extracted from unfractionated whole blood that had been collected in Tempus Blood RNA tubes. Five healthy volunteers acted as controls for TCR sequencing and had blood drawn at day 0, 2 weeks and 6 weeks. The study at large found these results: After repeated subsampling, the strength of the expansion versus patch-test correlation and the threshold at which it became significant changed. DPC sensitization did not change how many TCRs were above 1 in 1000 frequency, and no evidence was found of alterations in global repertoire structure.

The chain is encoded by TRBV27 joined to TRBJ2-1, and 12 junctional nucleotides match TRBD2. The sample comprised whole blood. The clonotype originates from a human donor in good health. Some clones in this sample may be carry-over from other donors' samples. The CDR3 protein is CASSPLAGGLHNEQFF. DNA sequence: TGTGCCAGCAGCCCACTAGCGGGAGGCCTACACAATGAGCAGTTCTTC.